One sample yielded the 10 T cell receptor beta chains listed below, sequenced in a study of blood T cell repertoires in COVID-19. Repertoires were generated with immunoSEQ multiplex PCR, while TCRdb's copy carries only in-frame clones and drops some. This sample has 540,000 or so clones, with about 89% found just once. The specimen was peripheral blood. The source is a woman in her forties or fifties with COVID-19, enrolled during active disease.

The chain couples TRBV5-1 to TRBJ1-3; a weak D match, TRBD1 (6 bases). Trimming took 6 bases from V and 0 from J, leaving 13 bases between them. The CDR3 runs to 15 residues. Germline assignment: CDR1 SGHRS and CDR2 YFSETQ. CDR3 DNA sequence: TGCGCCAGCATCATTGGGGACAACTCTGGAAACACCATATATTTT. Translating it yields CASIIGDNSGNTIYF.

The V gene is TRBV5-6, the J gene TRBJ2-1; D is possibly TRBD2 (6 bases). CDR1 is SGHDT, CDR2 YYEEEE, per germline. The V end lost 0 bases, the J end lost 5 bases, and 12 bases lay between the germline ends. This CDR3 is 15 amino acids long. The CDR3 sequence: CASSLAAGLNNEQFF. The CDR3 DNA follows: TGTGCCAGCAGCTTGGCCGCGGGGCTAAACAATGAGCAGTTCTTC.

This chain links TRBV30 with TRBJ2-1, with a tentative D call TRBD2 (5 bases). There are 11 residues in the CDR3. V was cut by 5 bases and J by 3 bases, with 5 bases left in between. CDR1 is GTSNPN, CDR2 SVGIG, per germline (reference sequence). This CDR3 reads CAWGLYNEQFF. The CDR3 DNA reads TGTGCCTGGGGACTCTACAATGAGCAGTTCTTC.

This chain joins TRBV5-1 and TRBJ1-2; 10 nucleotides match TRBD1. CDR3 length: 14 amino acids. Germline V CDR1 and CDR2: SGHRS, YFSETQ. V trimming: 3 bases; J trimming: 8 bases; junction bases outside the gene matches: 7. The CDR3 loop is CASSSTGGGGGYTF. The CDR3 DNA reads as TGCGCCAGCAGCTCGACAGGGGGCGGTGGGGGCTACACCTTC.

The V gene is TRBV19, the J gene TRBJ1-2, with D possibly TRBD1 on 5 matching bases. CDR1 is LNHDA, CDR2 SQIVND, per germline (reference sequence). V was cut by 10 bases and J by 8 bases, with 26 bases left in between. The length of the CDR3 is 15 residues. CDR3 region: CATSPTQGGSGGYTF. CDR3 nucleotide sequence: TGTGCCACCTCCCCGACCCAGGGAGGAAGTGGGGGCTACACCTTC.

Only one count was recorded for this clone. The rearrangement joins TRBV27 to TRBJ2-4; weak D call: TRBD2 (5 bases). The germline V gene has CDR1 MNHEY and CDR2 SMNVEV (reference sequence). The germline V and J ends were trimmed by 8 bases and 6 bases, with 17 bases remaining between them. This CDR3 has 14 residues. The CDR3 loop is CASGLHRDVNIQYF. The CDR3 DNA reads TGTGCCAGCGGACTCCATCGGGATGTAAACATTCAGTACTTC.

As for this clone: In the same sample, other DNA sequences code for this CDR3. The chain employs TRBV19 and TRBJ1-5; the D is unclear. This CDR3 is 13 amino acids long. Germline V gene sequence: CDR1 LNHDA, CDR2 SQIVND (reference sequence). V lost 3 bases and J 5 bases, leaving 8 bases between the germline ends. DNA for the CDR3: TGTGCCAGTAGTATCTCCGGGGATCAGCCCCAGCATTTT. As protein: CASSISGDQPQHF.

This clone has only a few counts. This chain connects TRBV5-1 to TRBJ2-2, with D possibly matching TRBD2 (6 bases). V lost 0 bases and J lost 2, with 14 bases in between. Germline assignment: CDR1 SGHRS and CDR2 YFSETQ. The CDR3 runs to 17 residues. As DNA, the CDR3 is TGCGCCAGCAGCTTGGCCTTGGGGGGATTTAACACCGGGGAGCTGTTTTTT. This encodes CASSLALGGFNTGELFF.

This chain uses TRBV20-1 with TRBJ2-7, with 8 bases identical to TRBD1. This CDR3 contains 17 residues. The ends lost 3 bases at V and 2 bases at J; junction bases unmatched: 15. Germline V gene data show CDR1 as DFQATT and CDR2 as SNEGSKA (reference sequence). The CDR3 loop reads CSASGAGGRIEAYEQYF. In DNA form, the CDR3 reads TGCAGTGCTAGTGGGGCAGGGGGCCGAATCGAAGCCTACGAGCAGTACTTC.

The chain employs TRBV9 and TRBJ2-7; 13 positions match TRBD2. Unmatched junction bases numbered 7, after V lost 4 bases and J lost 6 bases. CDR1 SGDLS and CDR2 YYNGEE come from the germline V gene. This CDR3 spans 15 amino acids. The chain's CDR3 is CASSLGTSGEGEQYF. As DNA, the CDR3 is TGTGCCAGCAGCCTTGGGACTAGCGGGGAGGGCGAGCAGTACTTC.